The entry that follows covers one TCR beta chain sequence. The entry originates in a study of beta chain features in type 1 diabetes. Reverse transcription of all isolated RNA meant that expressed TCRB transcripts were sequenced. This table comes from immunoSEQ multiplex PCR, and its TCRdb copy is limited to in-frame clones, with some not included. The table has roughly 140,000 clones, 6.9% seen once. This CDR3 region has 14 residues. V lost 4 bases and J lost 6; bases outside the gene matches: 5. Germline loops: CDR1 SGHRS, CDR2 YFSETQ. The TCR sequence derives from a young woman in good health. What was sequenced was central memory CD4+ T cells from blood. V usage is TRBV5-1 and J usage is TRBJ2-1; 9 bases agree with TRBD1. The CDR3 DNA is TGCGCCAGCAGCAGGGGGACAGGGAGCAATGAGCAGTTCTTC. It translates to CASSRGTGSNEQFF.